The next 10 T cell receptor beta chains were all read from a single sample in a study of T cells in Graves' hyperthyroidism and ophthalmopathy. RNA transcripts provided the source from which TCR beta CDR3 regions were amplified. First-round RT-PCR of the TCR CDR3 relied on the HTBI primer set. TCRdb recomputed calls from the multiplex PCR reads with MiXCR, one row per CDR3 protein. The sample holds about 690,000 distinct CDR3 sequences, roughly a sixth seen once. The sequencing input was blood. The source is a middle-aged man with Graves' hyperthyroidism.

V is TRBV12-3 or TRBV12-4 and J is TRBJ1-2; D may be TRBD1 (6 bases). The germline V and J ends were trimmed by 5 bases and 4 bases, with 11 bases remaining between them. This CDR3 region has 13 residues. CDR3 coding DNA: TGTGCCAGCAGTCCTTCAGGGGCCTATGGCTACACCTTC. Residues: CASSPSGAYGYTF.

This clonotype appeared a few times. This rearrangement joins TRBV27 to TRBJ2-7, with 9 bases that match TRBD2. This CDR3 region has 15 residues. Looked up from germline, CDR1 is MNHEY and CDR2 is SMNVEV (reference sequence). The trim removed 2 bases at V and 2 bases at J, leaving 4 bases unmatched. The CDR3 sequence: CASSLKREEPYEQYF. DNA for the CDR3: TGTGCCAGCAGTTTAAAGCGGGAGGAGCCCTACGAGCAGTACTTC.

This rearrangement joins TRBV7-9 to TRBJ1-2, with D maybe TRBD1 (6 bases). CDR1 is SEHNR, CDR2 FQNEAQ, per germline (reference sequence). The CDR3 length is 14 residues. The CDR3 loop reads CAVGAELEFNGYTF. The DNA of the CDR3 is TGTGCGGTGGGGGCCGAACTAGAGTTTAATGGCTACACCTTC.

This chain links TRBV6-5 with TRBJ2-2; D possibly corresponds to TRBD1 (6 bases). The V and J ends lost 0 bases and 7 bases respectively, with 12 bases between them. The CDR3 runs 15 residues. CDR1 and CDR2 from the germline V gene are MNHEY and SVGAGI. The CDR3 sequence: CASSYSTGLHGELFF. The CDR3 region has the DNA TGTGCCAGCAGTTACTCCACAGGGCTTCACGGGGAGCTGTTTTTT.

This chain links TRBV6-1 with TRBJ1-3; 10 nucleotides match TRBD1. Unmatched junction bases numbered 6, after V lost 6 bases and J lost 4 bases. CDR3 length: 15 amino acids. Looked up from germline, CDR1 is MNHNS and CDR2 is SASEGT. CDR3 bases: TGTGCCAGCAGACCGGACAGGGGGAGAGGAAACACCATATATTTT. Translating it yields CASRPDRGRGNTIYF.

This chain links TRBV29-1 with TRBJ2-7; the match to TRBD1 covers 9 bases. The CDR3 is 14 residues long. CDR1 is SQVTM and CDR2 is ANQGSEA in the germline V gene. V gave up 1 base and J gave up 4 bases; unmatched junction bases: 5. For the CDR3, the DNA is TGCAGCGTTGAAGGACAGGGGGAAAATTACGAGCAGTACTTC. Amino acid sequence: CSVEGQGENYEQYF.

This sequence joins TRBV19 and TRBJ1-5, with D tentatively TRBD1 (5 bases). Germline V gene data show CDR1 as LNHDA and CDR2 as SQIVND (reference sequence). There are 15 residues in the CDR3. V lost 9 bases to trimming and J lost 0 bases, with 15 bases between them. CDR3 amino acids: CASTGTEYSNQPQHF. The CDR3 DNA reads TGTGCCAGCACCGGGACGGAGTATAGCAATCAGCCCCAGCATTTT. Full variable domain (missing parts from reference TRBV19 and TRBJ1-5): DGGITQSPKYLFRKEGQNVTLSCEQNLNHDAMYWYRQDPGQGLRLIYYSQIVNDFQKGDIAEGYSVSREKKESFPLTVTSAQKNPTAFYLCASTGTEYSNQPQHFGDGTRLSIL.

This clonotype was seen a few times. V and J are TRBV19 and TRBJ2-1; 14 bases line up with TRBD2. The length of the CDR3 is 17 residues. The germline V gene encodes CDR1 LNHDA and CDR2 SQIVND (reference sequence). V trimming: 5 bases; J trimming: 9 bases; junction bases outside the gene matches: 12. CDR3 region: CASSLFGLAGGTSEQFF. Here the CDR3 DNA reads TGTGCCAGTAGTCTTTTCGGACTAGCGGGAGGAACGAGTGAGCAGTTCTTC.

This clonotype was recorded at least ten times. The chain couples TRBV30 to TRBJ1-1; unclear D gene. CDR1 is GTSNPN, CDR2 SVGIG, per germline (reference sequence). Trimming pared 5 bases from V and 2 bases from J, leaving 12 bases between. The CDR3 length is 13 residues. As DNA, the CDR3 is TGTGCCTGGCTGAGTGGGGTAAACACTGAAGCTTTCTTT. Amino acids: CAWLSGVNTEAFF.

The J gene is TRBJ1-5, the V gene TRBV20-1, with D unclear. The CDR3 has 14 residues. Germline V gives CDR1 DFQATT, CDR2 SNEGSKA (reference sequence). V gave up 3 bases and J gave up 5 bases, with 14 bases separating them. The CDR3 reads CSASRGGLDQPQHF. Written as DNA, the CDR3 is TGCAGTGCTAGCCGGGGAGGGCTCGATCAGCCCCAGCATTTT.